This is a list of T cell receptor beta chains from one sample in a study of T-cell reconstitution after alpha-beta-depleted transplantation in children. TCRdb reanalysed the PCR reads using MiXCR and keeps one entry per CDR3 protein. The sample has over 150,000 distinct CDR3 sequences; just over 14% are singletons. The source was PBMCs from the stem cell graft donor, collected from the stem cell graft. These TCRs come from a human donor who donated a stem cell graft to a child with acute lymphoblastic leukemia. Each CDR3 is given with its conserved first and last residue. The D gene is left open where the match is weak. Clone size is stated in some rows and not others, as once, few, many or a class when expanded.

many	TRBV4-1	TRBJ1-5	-	CASSQIRGNQPQHF	TGCGCCAGCAGCCAAATCAGGGGCAATCAGCCCCAGCATTTT
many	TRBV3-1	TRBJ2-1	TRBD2	CASSQDEGTSGTSYNEQFF	TGTGCCAGCAGCCAAGATGAGGGGACTAGCGGGACCTCCTACAATGAGCAGTTCTTC
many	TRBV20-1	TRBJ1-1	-	CSANYRVNTEAFF	TGCAGTGCTAATTATCGGGTGAACACTGAAGCTTTCTTT
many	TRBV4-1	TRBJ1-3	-	CASSHVAPSQSGNTIYF	TGCGCCAGCAGCCACGTCGCCCCAAGTCAATCTGGAAACACCATATATTTT
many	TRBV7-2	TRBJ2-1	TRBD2	CASSSRTSGRDLQFF	TGTGCCAGCAGCTCGAGGACTAGCGGGAGGGACTTACAGTTCTTC
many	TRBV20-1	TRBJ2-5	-	CSAHLGGARERGETQYF	TGCAGTGCTCATCTAGGAGGAGCCAGGGAGAGGGGTGAGACCCAGTACTTC
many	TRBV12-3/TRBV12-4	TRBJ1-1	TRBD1	CASSERTGGRTEAFF	TGTGCCAGCAGTGAGAGGACAGGGGGACGGACTGAAGCTTTCTTT
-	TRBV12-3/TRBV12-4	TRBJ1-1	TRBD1	CASRDGTVRNTEAFF	TGTGCCAGCAGGGACGGGACAGTAAGGAACACTGAAGCTTTCTTT
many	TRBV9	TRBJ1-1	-	CASSVVPVTEAFF	TGTGCCAGCAGCGTAGTGCCCGTCACTGAAGCTTTCTTT
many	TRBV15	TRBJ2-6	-	CATSGTGTTRGANVLTF	TGTGCCACCAGCGGTACAGGGACTACTAGGGGGGCCAACGTCCTGACTTTC
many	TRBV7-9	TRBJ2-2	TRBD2	CASSPGTNYNTGELFF	TGTGCCAGCAGCCCCGGGACTAACTACAACACCGGGGAGCTGTTTTTT
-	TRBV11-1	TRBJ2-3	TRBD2	CASSHRSGRGSDTQYF	TGTGCCAGCAGCCACCGGAGCGGGAGGGGGTCAGATACGCAGTATTTT
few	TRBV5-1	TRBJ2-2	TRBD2	CASSGVIAGIESGELFF	TGCGCCAGCAGCGGAGTAATAGCGGGAATAGAGTCCGGGGAGCTGTTTTTT
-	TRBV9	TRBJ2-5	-	CASSVEMGETQYF	TGTGCCAGCAGCGTAGAAATGGGGGAGACCCAGTACTTC
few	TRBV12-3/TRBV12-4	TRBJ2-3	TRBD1	CASNPTGGGDTQYF	TGTGCCAGCAACCCTACAGGGGGCGGAGATACGCAGTATTTT
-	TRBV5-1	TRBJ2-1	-	CASRYTSSEQFF	TGCGCCAGCAGATACACTAGCAGTGAGCAGTTCTTC
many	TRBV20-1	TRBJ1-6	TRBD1	CSAETGGNSPLHF	TGCAGTGCGGAGACAGGGGGGAATTCACCCCTCCACTTT
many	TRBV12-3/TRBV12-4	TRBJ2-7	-	CASSSTGFEQYF	TGTGCCAGCAGTTCAACAGGCTTTGAGCAGTACTTC
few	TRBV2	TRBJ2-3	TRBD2	CAISSAGLAALSTDTQYF	TGTGCCATCAGTTCCGCGGGACTAGCGGCTCTTAGCACAGATACGCAGTATTTT
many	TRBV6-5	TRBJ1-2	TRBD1	CASSSPPGQGDGYTF	TGTGCCAGCAGTTCCCCACCGGGACAGGGTGATGGCTACACCTTC
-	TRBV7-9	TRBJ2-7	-	CASSFRSSSYEQYF	TGTGCCAGCAGCTTCCGGTCCAGCTCCTACGAGCAGTACTTC
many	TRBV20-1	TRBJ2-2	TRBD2	CSARDGGRALGTGELFF	TGCAGTGCTAGAGATGGCGGGAGGGCCCTCGGCACCGGGGAGCTGTTTTTT
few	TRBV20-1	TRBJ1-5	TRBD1	CSAETGADSNQPQHF	TGCAGTGCTGAGACAGGGGCGGATAGCAATCAGCCCCAGCATTTT
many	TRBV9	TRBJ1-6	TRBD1	CASSAWDRGESPLHF	TGTGCCAGCAGCGCTTGGGACAGGGGAGAATCACCCCTCCACTTT
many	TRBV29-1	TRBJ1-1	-	CSVAGQDKIGAFF	TGCAGCGTTGCTGGCCAGGACAAAATTGGAGCTTTCTTT
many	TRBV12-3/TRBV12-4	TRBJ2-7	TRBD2	CASTPGLASVHEQYF	TGTGCCAGCACCCCGGGACTAGCTAGTGTCCACGAGCAGTACTTC
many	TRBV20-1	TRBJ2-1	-	CSARGQIATDEQFF	TGCAGTGCTAGGGGCCAGATCGCCACCGATGAGCAGTTCTTC
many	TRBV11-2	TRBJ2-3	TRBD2	CASSRGLAGGPPDTQYF	TGTGCCAGCAGCCGGGGACTAGCGGGAGGGCCGCCAGATACGCAGTATTTT
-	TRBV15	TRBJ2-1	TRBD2	CATSPERAGGPANEQFF	TGTGCCACCAGCCCCGAAAGAGCGGGAGGGCCAGCAAATGAGCAGTTCTTC
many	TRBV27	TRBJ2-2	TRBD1	CASSRLARQGGYTGELFF	TGTGCCAGCTCTCGCCTCGCTCGACAGGGGGGTTACACCGGGGAGCTGTTTTTT
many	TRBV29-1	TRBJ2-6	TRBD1	CSVTRDRVVVCSGANVLTF	TGCAGCGTAACCCGGGACAGGGTGGTTGTATGCTCTGGGGCCAACGTCCTGACTTTC
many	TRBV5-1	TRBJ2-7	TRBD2	CASKIAGGPYEQYF	TGCGCCAGCAAAATCGCGGGAGGGCCCTACGAGCAGTACTTC
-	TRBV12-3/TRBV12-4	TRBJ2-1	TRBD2	CASSLVGMGAPSGRVNEQFF	TGTGCCAGCAGTTTAGTCGGTATGGGGGCGCCTAGCGGGAGGGTCAATGAGCAGTTCTTC
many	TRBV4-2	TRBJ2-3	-	CASSPLDGRSTDTQYF	TGTGCCAGCAGCCCCCTAGACGGGCGAAGCACAGATACGCAGTATTTT
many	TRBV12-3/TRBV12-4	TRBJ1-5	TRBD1	CASSTDRGNQPQHF	TGTGCCAGCAGTACCGACAGGGGGAATCAGCCCCAGCATTTT
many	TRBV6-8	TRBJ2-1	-	CASSSLVFNEQFF	TGTGCCAGCAGTTCTCTAGTCTTCAATGAGCAGTTCTTC
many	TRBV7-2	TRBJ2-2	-	CASSAGPSSGELFF	TGTGCCAGCAGCGCGGGCCCTAGTTCCGGGGAGCTGTTTTTT
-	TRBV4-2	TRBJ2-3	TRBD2	CASSQLTAGGKSDTQYF	TGTGCCAGCAGCCAATTGACGGCGGGAGGGAAATCAGATACGCAGTATTTT
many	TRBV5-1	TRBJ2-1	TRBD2	CASSLGGSGQFF	TGCGCCAGCAGCTTGGGCGGGAGTGGGCAGTTCTTC
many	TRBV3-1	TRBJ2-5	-	CASSQATGLSATQYF	TGTGCCAGCAGCCAGGCTACTGGATTGTCGGCGACCCAGTACTTC
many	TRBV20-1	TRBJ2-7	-	CSASPTDHPYEQYF	TGCAGTGCAAGCCCAACGGACCATCCCTACGAGCAGTACTTC
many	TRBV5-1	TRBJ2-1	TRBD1	CASSSDRGREQFF	TGCGCCAGCAGCTCAGACAGGGGAAGGGAGCAGTTCTTC
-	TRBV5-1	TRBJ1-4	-	CASSNPGPTNEKLFF	TGCGCCAGCAGCAACCCGGGACCAACTAATGAAAAACTGTTTTTT
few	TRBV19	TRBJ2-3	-	CASSGHMLKTTDTQYF	TGTGCCAGTAGTGGGCATATGCTTAAGACCACAGATACGCAGTATTTT
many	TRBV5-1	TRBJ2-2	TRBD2	CASSSGLVRNTGELFF	TGCGCCAGCAGCTCGGGACTAGTCCGGAACACCGGGGAGCTGTTTTTT
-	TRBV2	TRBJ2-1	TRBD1	CASSEEDREKQFF	TGTGCCAGCAGTGAAGAAGACAGGGAGAAGCAGTTCTTC
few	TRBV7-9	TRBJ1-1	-	CASRQFPTSANTEAFF	TGTGCCAGCAGACAATTCCCAACCTCAGCTAACACTGAAGCTTTCTTT
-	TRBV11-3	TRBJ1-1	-	CASSLDAGMNTEAFF	TGTGCCAGCAGCTTAGATGCGGGAATGAACACTGAAGCTTTCTTT
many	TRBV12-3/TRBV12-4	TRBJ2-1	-	CASSLPGDEQFF	TGTGCCAGCAGTTTACCTGGGGATGAGCAGTTCTTC
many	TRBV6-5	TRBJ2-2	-	CASSLSGTNTGELFF	TGTGCCAGCAGTTTATCGGGGACGAACACCGGGGAGCTGTTTTTT
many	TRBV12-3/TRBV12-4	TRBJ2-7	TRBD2	CASSFLAAGPYEQYF	TGTGCCAGCAGTTTCCTAGCAGCGGGGCCCTACGAGCAGTACTTC